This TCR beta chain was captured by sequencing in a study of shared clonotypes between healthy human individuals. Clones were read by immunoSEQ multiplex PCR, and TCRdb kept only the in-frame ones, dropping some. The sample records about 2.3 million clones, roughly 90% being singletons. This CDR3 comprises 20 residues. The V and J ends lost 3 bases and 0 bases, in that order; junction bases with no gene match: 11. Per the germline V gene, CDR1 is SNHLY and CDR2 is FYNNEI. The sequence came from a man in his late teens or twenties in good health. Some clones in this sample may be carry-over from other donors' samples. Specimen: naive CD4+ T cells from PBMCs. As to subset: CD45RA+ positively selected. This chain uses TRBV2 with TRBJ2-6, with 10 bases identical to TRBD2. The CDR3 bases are TGTGCCAGCAGTGAGGGGGTGAGAGCGGGAGGGAACTCTGGGGCCAACGTCCTGACTTTC. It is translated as CASSEGVRAGGNSGANVLTF.